The 12 T cell receptor beta chains below all came from one sample that was sequenced in a study of blood T cell repertoires in COVID-19. Produced via immunoSEQ multiplex PCR; TCRdb's table is partial and in-frame only. The table shows approximately 100,000 clones, with 85% occurring only once. The sequencing sample was made of peripheral blood. These receptors originate from an elderly man with acute or convalescent COVID-19.

The chain has TRBV7-9 and TRBJ1-1, with D possibly matching TRBD1 (6 bases). The V end was cut by 5 bases, the J end by 4 bases, with 20 bases between. Germline CDR1 SEHNR, CDR2 FQNEAQ (reference sequence). CDR3 length: 16 amino acids. CDR3 DNA: TGTGCCAGCAGCCGCATCCTCATAACAGGGAGCACTGAAGCTTTCTTT. It is translated as CASSRILITGSTEAFF.

The chain carries TRBV19 and TRBJ1-5; D unclear. Between the trimmed V and J ends, which lost 4 bases and 6 bases, there was a span of 16 bases. From germline, CDR1 is LNHDA and CDR2 SQIVND (reference sequence). The CDR3 sequence is 15 residues long. The CDR3 sequence is CASSNNGGRAQPQHF. For the CDR3, the DNA is TGTGCCAGTAGTAACAACGGCGGGCGCGCTCAGCCCCAGCATTTT.

This clone was recorded only once. The junction departs from germline at one end; a sequencing error may be responsible. The V gene is TRBV5-4, the J gene TRBJ2-7; TRBD1 aligns across 9 bases. CDR3 length equals 12 residues. Germline loops: CDR1 SGHNT, CDR2 YYREEE (reference sequence). Here the CDR3 reads CASSLPGTGYTF. As DNA, the CDR3 is TGTGCCAGCAGCTTGCCGGGGACAGGGTATACCTTC.

This clone is a singleton in its sample. The chain is built from TRBV7-9 and TRBJ1-6, with 7 bases aligning to TRBD1. Germline assignment: CDR1 SEHNR and CDR2 FQNEAQ (reference sequence). The CDR3 spans 13 residues. Trimming removed 6 bases from V and 10 bases from J; junction bases left unmatched: 6. CDR3 coding DNA: TGTGCCAGCAGGAGGGGGGACAGATCACCCCTCCACTTT. It codes for CASRRGDRSPLHF.

The chain combines TRBV10-1 with TRBJ2-7; possible D gene TRBD1, 5 bases. The CDR3 covers 18 residues. V was trimmed by 0 bases and J by 3 bases, leaving 21 bases between them. The V gene's germline CDR1 is WNHNN and CDR2 SYGVQD (reference sequence). The CDR3 coding sequence is TGCGCCAGCAGTGAGTCCGATGCGGCAGGGAAGCCGGTCTACGAGCAGTACTTC. This encodes CASSESDAAGKPVYEQYF.

The chain is built from TRBV30 and TRBJ2-3, with a tentative D call TRBD1 (5 bases). V lost 3 bases, J lost 0 bases, and 7 bases lay in between. CDR3 length equals 13 residues. Germline V CDR1 and CDR2: GTSNPN, SVGIG (reference sequence). The CDR3 bases are TGTGCCTGGAGCCAGGGAAGCACAGATACGCAGTATTTT. Its protein product is CAWSQGSTDTQYF.

The chain recombines TRBV7-2 with TRBJ1-2; D uncertain. This CDR3 comprises 14 residues. Germline CDR1 is SGHTA and CDR2 is FQGNSA. V was pared by 4 bases and J by 7 bases, with 16 bases between. CDR3 protein: CASSSGILTRGYTF. For the CDR3, the DNA is TGTGCCAGCAGCTCGGGGATCCTAACGCGTGGCTACACCTTC.

The chain joins TRBV6-2 or TRBV6-3 to TRBJ1-4; 7 bases map to TRBD1. V lost 2 bases, J lost 1 base, and 10 bases stayed unmatched. CDR1 and CDR2 (germline): MNHEY, SVGEGT. The CDR3 totals 18 residues. The CDR3 nucleotides read TGTGCCAGCAGTTACGGGATCGGCAGGGGGAAAACTAATGAAAAACTGTTTTTT. This translates into CASSYGIGRGKTNEKLFF.

V and J are TRBV4-1 and TRBJ1-3; D is uncertain. Trimming removed 1 base at V and 8 bases at J, with 15 bases between. Per germline, CDR1 MGHRA and CDR2 YSYEKL. The CDR3 has 15 amino acids. This CDR3 reads CASSQASQELDTIYF. Written as DNA, the CDR3 is TGCGCCAGCAGCCAAGCGAGTCAAGAATTGGACACCATATATTTT.

The rearrangement links TRBV11-2 to TRBJ1-5; D is unclear. The CDR3 is 14 residues long. CDR1 SGHAT and CDR2 FQNNGV come from the germline V gene. Between the trimmed V and J ends, which lost 1 base and 2 bases, there was a span of 6 bases. The CDR3 coding sequence is TGTGCCAGCAGCTTAGGGCGGGGCAATCAGCCCCAGCATTTT. Its translation is CASSLGRGNQPQHF.

The chain has TRBV18 and TRBJ1-5; weak D call: TRBD1 (6 bases). The ends were cut back, 4 bases at V and 4 bases at J, with 11 bases in the middle. Germline V lookup: CDR1 KGHSH, CDR2 LQKENI. The length of the CDR3 is 14 residues. The CDR3 is CASSLGQQNQPQHF. The CDR3 DNA reads TGTGCCAGCTCACTGGGACAACAGAATCAGCCCCAGCATTTT.

This CDR3 reads CASSQVQGAMGGYTF. DNA for the CDR3: TGTGCCAGCAGCCAAGTTCAGGGGGCGATGGGTGGCTACACCTTC. V gene TRBV4-2 combines with J gene TRBJ1-2; 8 nucleotides line up with TRBD1. The CDR3 is 15 residues long. Germline trimming cut 1 base from V and 7 bases from J; bases unmatched to any gene: 8. Germline V CDR1 and CDR2: LGHNA, YNFKEQ.